This entry describes one TCR beta chain. The authors' processing: Using reference gene primer amplification, nucleated cell counts were estimated. Here immunoSEQ multiplex PCR was the method, and the copy in TCRdb shows in-frame clones only, minus some. That table gives V, J and clone size, and the DNA gave D and trimming. The repertoire holds some 89,000 clones, with roughly 90% as singletons. Germline CDR1 reads SNHLY; CDR2 reads FYNNEI. V shed 8 bases and J shed 3 bases, with 14 bases lying between them. CDR3 size: 15 residues. The sample belongs to a study of blood T cell repertoires in COVID-19. Across the study: Samples came from the United States, Italy and Spain, spanning acute and convalescent COVID-19. Sources were T cells, B-cell-depleted T cells, or PBMCs; the material itself was cDNA or gDNA.

The chain has TRBV2 and TRBJ2-6; TRBD1 might be the D (5 bases). Input material: peripheral blood. This receptor was obtained from a man aged 45-65 years with acute or convalescent COVID-19. The CDR3 bases are TGTGCCAGCGATCGAACAGGAAGTGGGGCCAACGTCCTGACTTTC. Its protein product is CASDRTGSGANVLTF.